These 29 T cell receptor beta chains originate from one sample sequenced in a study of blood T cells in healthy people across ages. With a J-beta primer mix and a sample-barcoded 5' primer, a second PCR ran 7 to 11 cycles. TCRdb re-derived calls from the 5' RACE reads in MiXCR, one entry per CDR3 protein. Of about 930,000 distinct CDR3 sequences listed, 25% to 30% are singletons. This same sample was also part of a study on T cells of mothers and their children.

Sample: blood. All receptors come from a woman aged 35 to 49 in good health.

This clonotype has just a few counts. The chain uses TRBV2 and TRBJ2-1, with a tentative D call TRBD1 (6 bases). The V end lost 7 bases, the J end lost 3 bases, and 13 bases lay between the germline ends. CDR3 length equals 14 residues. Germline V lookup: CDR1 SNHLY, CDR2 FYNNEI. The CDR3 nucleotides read TGTGCCAGCATTAGGACAGTCTACTACAATGAGCAGTTCTTC. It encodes CASIRTVYYNEQFF.

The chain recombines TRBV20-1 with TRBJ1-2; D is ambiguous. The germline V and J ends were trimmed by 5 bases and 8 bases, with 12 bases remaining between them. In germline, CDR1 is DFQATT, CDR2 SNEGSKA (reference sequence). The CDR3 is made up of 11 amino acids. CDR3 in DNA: TGCAGTGCTTCCTTAGTTGTGGGCTACACCTTC. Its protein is CSASLVVGYTF.

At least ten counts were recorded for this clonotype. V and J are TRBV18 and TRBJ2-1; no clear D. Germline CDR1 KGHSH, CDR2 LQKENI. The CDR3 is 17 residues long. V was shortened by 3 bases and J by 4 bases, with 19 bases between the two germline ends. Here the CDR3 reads CASSPASLMDTYNEQFF. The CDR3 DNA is TGTGCCAGCTCACCGGCGTCCTTAATGGATACTTACAATGAGCAGTTCTTC.

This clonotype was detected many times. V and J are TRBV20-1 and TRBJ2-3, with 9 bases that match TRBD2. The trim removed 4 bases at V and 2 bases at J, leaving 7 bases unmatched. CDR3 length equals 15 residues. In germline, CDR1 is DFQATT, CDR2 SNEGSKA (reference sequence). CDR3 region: CSAILAGAYTDTQYF. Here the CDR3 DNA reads TGCAGTGCTATCTTAGCGGGGGCCTACACAGATACGCAGTATTTT.

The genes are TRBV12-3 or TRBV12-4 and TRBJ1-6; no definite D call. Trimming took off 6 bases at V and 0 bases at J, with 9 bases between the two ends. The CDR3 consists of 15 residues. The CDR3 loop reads CASSGMSSYNSPLHF. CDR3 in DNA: TGTGCCAGCAGCGGAATGAGCTCCTATAATTCACCCCTCCACTTT.

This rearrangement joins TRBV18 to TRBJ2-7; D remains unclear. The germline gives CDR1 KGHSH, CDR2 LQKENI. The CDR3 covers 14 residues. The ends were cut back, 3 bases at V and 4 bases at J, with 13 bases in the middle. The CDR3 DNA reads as TGTGCCAGCTCACCGAGTCAGTCGGGTTACGAGCAGTACTTC. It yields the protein CASSPSQSGYEQYF.

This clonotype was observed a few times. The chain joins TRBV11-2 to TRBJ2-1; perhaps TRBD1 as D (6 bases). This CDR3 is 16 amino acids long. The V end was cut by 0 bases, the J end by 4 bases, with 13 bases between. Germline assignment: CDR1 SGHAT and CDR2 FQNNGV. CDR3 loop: CASSLEGQNFYNEQFF. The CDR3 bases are TGTGCCAGCAGCTTAGAAGGACAGAACTTTTACAATGAGCAGTTCTTC.

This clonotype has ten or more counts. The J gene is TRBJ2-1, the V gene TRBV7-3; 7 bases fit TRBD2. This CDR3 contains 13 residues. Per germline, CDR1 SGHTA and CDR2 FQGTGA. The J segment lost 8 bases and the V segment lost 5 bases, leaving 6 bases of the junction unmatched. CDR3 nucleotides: TGTGCCAGCAGCCGGGAGGTGGCGGATGAGCAGTTCTTC. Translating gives CASSREVADEQFF.

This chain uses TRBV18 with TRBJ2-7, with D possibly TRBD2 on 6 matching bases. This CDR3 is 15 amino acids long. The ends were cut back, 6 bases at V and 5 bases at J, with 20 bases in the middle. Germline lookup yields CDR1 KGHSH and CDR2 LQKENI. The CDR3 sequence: CASSRGGSGIDEQYF. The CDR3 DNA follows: TGTGCCAGCTCCCGTGGGGGGTCCGGGATCGACGAGCAGTACTTC.

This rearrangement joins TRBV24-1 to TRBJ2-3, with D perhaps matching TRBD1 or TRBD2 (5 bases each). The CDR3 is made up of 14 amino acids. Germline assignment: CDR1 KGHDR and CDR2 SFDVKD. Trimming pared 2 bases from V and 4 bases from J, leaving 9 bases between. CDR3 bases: TGTGCCACCAGTGATTCCGGGGCGGCAGATACGCAGTATTTT. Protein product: CATSDSGAADTQYF.

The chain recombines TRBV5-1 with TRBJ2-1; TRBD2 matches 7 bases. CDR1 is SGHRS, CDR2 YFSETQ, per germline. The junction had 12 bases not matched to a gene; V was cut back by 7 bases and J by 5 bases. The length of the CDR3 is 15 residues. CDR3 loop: CASGGGSGANNEQFF. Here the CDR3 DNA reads TGCGCCAGCGGCGGGGGAAGCGGGGCCAACAATGAGCAGTTCTTC.

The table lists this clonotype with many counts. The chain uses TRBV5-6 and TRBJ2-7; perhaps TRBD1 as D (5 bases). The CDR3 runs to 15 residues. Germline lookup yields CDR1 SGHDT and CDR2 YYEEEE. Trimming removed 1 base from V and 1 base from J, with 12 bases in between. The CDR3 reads CASSLLQVGSYEQYF. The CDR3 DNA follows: TGTGCCAGCAGCTTGTTACAGGTTGGGTCCTACGAGCAGTACTTC. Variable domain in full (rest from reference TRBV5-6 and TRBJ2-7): DAGVTQSPTHLIKTRGQQVTLRCSPKSGHDTVSWYQQALGQGPQFIFQYYEEEERQRGNFPDRFSGHQFPNYSSELNVNALLLGDSALYLCASSLLQVGSYEQYFGPGTRLTVT.

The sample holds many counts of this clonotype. The CDR3 is CASSLNSGENIQYF. The CDR3 DNA reads as TGTGCCAGCAGCCTAAATAGCGGGGAAAACATTCAGTACTTC. V is TRBV11-2 and J is TRBJ2-4, with 8 bases lining up with TRBD2. Unmatched junction bases numbered 5, after V lost 5 bases and J lost 5 bases. CDR3 length equals 14 residues. The germline V gene has CDR1 SGHAT and CDR2 FQNNGV.

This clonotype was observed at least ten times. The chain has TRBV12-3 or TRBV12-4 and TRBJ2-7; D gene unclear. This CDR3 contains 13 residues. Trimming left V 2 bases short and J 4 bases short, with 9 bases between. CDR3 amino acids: CASSLQAGYEQYF. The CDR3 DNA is TGTGCCAGCAGTTTACAGGCCGGTTACGAGCAGTACTTC.

CDR3 sequence (DNA): TGTGCCACCAGCACCTCCCCGAGCGGGGGCCACTATGGCTACACCTTC. The encoded protein is CATSTSPSGGHYGYTF. This chain joins TRBV15 and TRBJ1-2, with D maybe TRBD1 (6 bases). Deletions cut 4 bases from V and 3 bases from J, with 18 bases between. The germline V gene has CDR1 LNHNV and CDR2 YYDKDF (reference sequence). The CDR3 covers 16 residues.

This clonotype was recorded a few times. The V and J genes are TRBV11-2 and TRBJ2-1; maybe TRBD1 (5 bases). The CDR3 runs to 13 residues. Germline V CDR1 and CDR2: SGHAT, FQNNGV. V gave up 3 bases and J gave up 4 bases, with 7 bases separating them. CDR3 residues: CASSFSGYNEQFF. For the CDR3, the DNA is TGTGCCAGCAGCTTCTCAGGGTACAATGAGCAGTTCTTC. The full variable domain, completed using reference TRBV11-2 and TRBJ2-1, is EAGVAQSPRYKIIEKRQSVAFWCNPISGHATLYWYQQILGQGPKLLIQFQNNGVVDDSQLPKDRFSAERLKGVDSTLKIQPAKLEDSAVYLCASSFSGYNEQFFGPGTRLTVL.

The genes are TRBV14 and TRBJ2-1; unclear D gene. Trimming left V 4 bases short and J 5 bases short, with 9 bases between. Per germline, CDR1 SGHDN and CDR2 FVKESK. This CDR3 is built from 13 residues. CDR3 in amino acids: CASSLPTHNEQFF. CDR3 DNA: TGTGCCAGCAGCCTCCCGACTCACAATGAGCAGTTCTTC. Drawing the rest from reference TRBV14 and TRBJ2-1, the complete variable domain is EAGVTQFPSHSVIEKGQTVTLRCDPISGHDNLYWYRRVMGKEIKFLLHFVKESKQDESGMPNNRFLAERTGGTYSTLKVQPAELEDSGVYFCASSLPTHNEQFFGPGTRLTVL.

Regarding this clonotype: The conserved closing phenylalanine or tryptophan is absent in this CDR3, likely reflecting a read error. This CDR3 reads CASSAGLLGTEAFC. CDR3 nucleotides: TGCGCCAGCAGCGCGGGACTCCTCGGCACTGAAGCTTTCTGT. The chain is built from TRBV5-1 and TRBJ1-1; maybe TRBD1 (5 bases). Deletions cut 4 bases from V and 4 bases from J, with 14 bases between. In germline, CDR1 is SGHRS, CDR2 YFSETQ. The CDR3 covers 14 residues.

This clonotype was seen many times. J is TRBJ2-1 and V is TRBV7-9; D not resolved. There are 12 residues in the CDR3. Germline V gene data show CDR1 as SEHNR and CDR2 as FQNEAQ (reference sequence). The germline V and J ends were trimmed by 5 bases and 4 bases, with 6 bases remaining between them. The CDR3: CASSIGYNEQFF. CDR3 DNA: TGTGCCAGCAGCATAGGGTACAATGAGCAGTTCTTC. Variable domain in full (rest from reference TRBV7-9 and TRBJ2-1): DTGVSQNPRHKITKRGQNVTFRCDPISEHNRLYWYRQTLGQGPEFLTYFQNEAQLEKSRLLSDRFSAERPKGSFSTLEIQRTEQGDSAMYLCASSIGYNEQFFGPGTRLTVL.

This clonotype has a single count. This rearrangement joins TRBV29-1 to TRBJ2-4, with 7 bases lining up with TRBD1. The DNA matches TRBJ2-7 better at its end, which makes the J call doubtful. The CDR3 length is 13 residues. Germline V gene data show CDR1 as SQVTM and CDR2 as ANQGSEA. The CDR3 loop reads CSVQGVGAYEQYF. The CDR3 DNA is TGCAGCGTCCAGGGGGTAGGCGCCTACGAGCAGTACTTC.

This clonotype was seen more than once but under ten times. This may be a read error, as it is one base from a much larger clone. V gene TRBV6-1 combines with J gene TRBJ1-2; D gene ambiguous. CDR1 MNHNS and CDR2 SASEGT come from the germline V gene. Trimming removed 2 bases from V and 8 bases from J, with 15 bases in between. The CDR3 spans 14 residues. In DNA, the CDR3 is TGTGCCAGCAGTGAAAGTCGGACCCGTAGAGGCTACACCTTC. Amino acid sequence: CASSESRTRRGYTF.

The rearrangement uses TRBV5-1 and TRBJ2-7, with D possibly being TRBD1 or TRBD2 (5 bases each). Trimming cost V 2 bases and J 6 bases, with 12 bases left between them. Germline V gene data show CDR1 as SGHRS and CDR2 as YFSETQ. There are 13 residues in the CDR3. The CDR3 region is CASSFLGDGEQYF. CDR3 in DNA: TGCGCCAGCAGCTTTTTAGGGGACGGCGAGCAGTACTTC.

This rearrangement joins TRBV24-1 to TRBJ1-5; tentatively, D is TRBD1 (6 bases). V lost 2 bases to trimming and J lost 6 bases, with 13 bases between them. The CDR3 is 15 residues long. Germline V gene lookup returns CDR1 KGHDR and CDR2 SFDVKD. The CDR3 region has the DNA TGTGCCACCAGTGATTATAGACAGGAAAGTCAGCCCCAGCATTTT. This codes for CATSDYRQESQPQHF.

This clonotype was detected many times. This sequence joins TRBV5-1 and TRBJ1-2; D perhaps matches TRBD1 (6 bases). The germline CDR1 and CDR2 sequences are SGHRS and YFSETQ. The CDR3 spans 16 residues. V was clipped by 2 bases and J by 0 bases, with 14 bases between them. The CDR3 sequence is CASSFGWTASNYGYTF. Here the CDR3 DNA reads TGCGCCAGCAGCTTCGGGTGGACAGCCTCTAACTATGGCTACACCTTC.

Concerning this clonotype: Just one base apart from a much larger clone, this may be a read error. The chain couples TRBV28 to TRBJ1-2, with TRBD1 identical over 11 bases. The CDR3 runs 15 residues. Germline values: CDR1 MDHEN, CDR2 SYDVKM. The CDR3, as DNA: TGTGACAGCAGAGAGGACAGGGGGCAGGGGTATGGCTACACCTTC. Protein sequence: CDSREDRGQGYGYTF.

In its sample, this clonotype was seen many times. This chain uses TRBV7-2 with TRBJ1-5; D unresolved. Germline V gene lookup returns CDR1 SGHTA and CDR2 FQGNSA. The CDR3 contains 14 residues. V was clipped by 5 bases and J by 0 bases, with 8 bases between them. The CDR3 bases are TGTGCCAGCAGCCCCGACCATAGCAATCAGCCCCAGCATTTT. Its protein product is CASSPDHSNQPQHF.

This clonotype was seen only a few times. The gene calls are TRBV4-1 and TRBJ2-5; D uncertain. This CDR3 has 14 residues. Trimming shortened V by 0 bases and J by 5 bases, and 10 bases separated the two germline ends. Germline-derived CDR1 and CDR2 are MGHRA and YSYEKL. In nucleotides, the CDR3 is TGCGCCAGCAGCCAAGACGCTTTTAAGGAGACCCAGTACTTC. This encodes CASSQDAFKETQYF.

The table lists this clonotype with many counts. The CDR3 DNA is TGTGCCAGCAGGGCTCGTAACTACGAGCAGTACTTC. The encoded protein is CASRARNYEQYF. The chain has TRBV12-3 or TRBV12-4 and TRBJ2-7; D call uncertain. The CDR3 length is 12 residues. V shed 6 bases and J shed 3 bases, with 9 bases lying between them.

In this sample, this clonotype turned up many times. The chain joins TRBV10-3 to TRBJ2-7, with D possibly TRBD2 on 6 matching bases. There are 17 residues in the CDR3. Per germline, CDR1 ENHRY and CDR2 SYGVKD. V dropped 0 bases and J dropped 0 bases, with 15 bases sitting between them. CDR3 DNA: TGTGCCATCAGTGAGTCGATTTTGGGACTTCGCTCCTACGAGCAGTACTTC. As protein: CAISESILGLRSYEQYF.